The TCR beta chain under discussion was sequenced for a study of T cell responses to AZD1222 COVID-19 vaccine. Study information: Second-dose intervals near 4 or 12 weeks were combined. Study-level results: Only five to seven individuals given AZD1222 were seropositive at baseline. White British donors predominated, females outnumbered males, and clonal diversity was possibly underestimated. Two doses of AZD1222 preceded a rise in Spike-specific TCR breadth and depth.

The protocol was immunoSEQ multiplex PCR, while the TCRdb copy is restricted to in-frame clones and leaves out a portion. Among some 200,000 clones, approximately 90% were seen once, and the ten largest hold roughly 6%. Trimming took off 3 bases at V and 1 base at J, with 19 bases between the two ends. There are 18 residues in the CDR3. Per germline, CDR1 LNHDA and CDR2 SQIVND (reference sequence). Points on this clone: Its antigen is unidentified.

Specimen: peripheral blood, collected on day 0 of AZD1222 vaccination. This chain connects TRBV19 to TRBJ2-4, with D unclear. The sequence was obtained from an adult in good health. The CDR3, as DNA: TGTGCCAGTAGTATTGGTTCAGGTCAGAATTTTGCCAAAAACATTCAGTACTTC. This gives the protein CASSIGSGQNFAKNIQYF.